This passage covers 25 T cell receptor beta chains from one sample sequenced in a study of T cell responses to AZD1222 COVID-19 vaccine. Produced via immunoSEQ multiplex PCR; TCRdb's table is partial and in-frame only. The data show 100,000 to 150,000 clones, 85% to 90% seen once. Sequencing used peripheral blood, obtained on day 0 of AZD1222 vaccination. These receptors all stem from an adult in good health.

The chain employs TRBV28 and TRBJ2-6, with 7 bases fitting TRBD2. Per the germline V gene, CDR1 is MDHEN and CDR2 is SYDVKM. The CDR3 is 18 amino acids. The junction had 13 bases not matched to a gene; V was cut back by 8 bases and J by 0 bases. CDR3 sequence: CASGPGGVLSSGANVLTF. CDR3 bases: TGTGCCAGCGGCCCTGGGGGGGTTCTTAGCTCTGGGGCCAACGTCCTGACTTTC.

The chain couples TRBV27 to TRBJ1-2; 9 nucleotides align to TRBD1. V gave up 6 bases and J gave up 7 bases; unmatched junction bases: 9. Looked up from germline, CDR1 is MNHEY and CDR2 is SMNVEV (reference sequence). This CDR3 spans 14 amino acids. CDR3: CASRRDRAKSGYTF. As DNA, the CDR3 is TGTGCCAGCAGAAGGGACAGGGCGAAAAGTGGCTACACCTTC.

This clone appeared once. J is TRBJ2-1 and V is TRBV6-2 or TRBV6-3, with 10 bases aligning to TRBD2. The CDR3 contains 17 residues. CDR1 MNHEY and CDR2 SVGEGT come from the germline V gene. Losses at the gene ends were 6 bases for V and 5 bases for J; bases not matched to a gene: 13. DNA of the CDR3: TGTGCCAGCAGCCTTCCCCGACTAGCGGGTTTCAACAATGAGCAGTTCTTC. It specifies CASSLPRLAGFNNEQFF.

The gene calls are TRBV15 and TRBJ1-6; 7 nucleotides agree with TRBD1. V trimming: 2 bases; J trimming: 10 bases; junction bases outside the gene matches: 5. The germline gives CDR1 LNHNV, CDR2 YYDKDF (reference sequence). The CDR3 is made up of 14 amino acids. CDR3 DNA: TGTGCCACCAGCAGAAACAGGGGAATCTCACCCCTCCACTTT. It specifies CATSRNRGISPLHF.

The V call is TRBV9, the J call TRBJ1-2, with 9 nucleotides matching TRBD1. CDR1 and CDR2 (germline): SGDLS, YYNGEE. CDR3 length: 16 amino acids. V was clipped by 4 bases and J by 2 bases; unmatched bases: 9. The CDR3 reads CASSTRPGTGNYGYTF. The CDR3 region has the DNA TGTGCCAGCAGCACTCGTCCCGGGACAGGGAACTATGGCTACACCTTC.

The V call is TRBV18, the J call TRBJ2-3; no reliable D call. Looked up from germline, CDR1 is KGHSH and CDR2 is LQKENI. The CDR3 is made up of 12 amino acids. V was shortened by 3 bases and J by 1 base, with 2 bases between the two germline ends. The CDR3 protein is CASSPRTDTQYF. CDR3 DNA: TGTGCCAGCTCACCCCGCACAGATACGCAGTATTTT.

The chain recombines TRBV19 with TRBJ1-5; no firm D call. The CDR3 consists of 14 residues. The V gene lost 5 bases and the J gene lost 0 bases, with 8 bases spanning the gap. CDR1 and CDR2 from the germline V gene are LNHDA and SQIVND (reference sequence). The CDR3 region is CASSLSSSNQPQHF. The CDR3 coding sequence is TGTGCCAGTAGTCTCAGTTCTAGCAATCAGCCCCAGCATTTT.

The chain is built from TRBV28 and TRBJ2-5; the match to TRBD2 covers 14 bases. CDR3 length equals 18 residues. Trimming removed 7 bases from V and 4 bases from J; junction bases left unmatched: 14. Germline CDR1 and CDR2: MDHEN and SYDVKM. For the CDR3, the DNA is TGTGCCAGCATGACGCCGGCCGGGACTAGCGGGGGAAGAGAGACCCAGTACTTC. Amino acid sequence: CASMTPAGTSGGRETQYF.

V and J are TRBV4-3 and TRBJ2-4; 10 nucleotides align to TRBD2. Unmatched junction bases numbered 12, after V lost 0 bases and J lost 1 base. The CDR3 extends over 20 amino acids. Germline V gene lookup returns CDR1 LGHNA and CDR2 YSLEER. The DNA of the CDR3 is TGCGCCAGCAGCCAAGATGGAAGCGGGGGGGCGAAAGGGGCCAAAAACATTCAGTACTTC. This sequence encodes CASSQDGSGGAKGAKNIQYF.

This sequence joins TRBV5-1 and TRBJ1-6, with 8 bases identical to TRBD1. The CDR3 covers 15 residues. CDR1 and CDR2 (germline): SGHRS, YFSETQ. The V gene end was trimmed by 4 bases and the J gene end by 7 bases; junction bases not matched to a gene: 7. The CDR3: CASSRSTGVNSPLHF. The CDR3, as DNA: TGCGCCAGCAGCCGATCGACAGGGGTAAATTCACCCCTCCACTTT.

The chain is built from TRBV5-1 and TRBJ2-3, with 10 bases matching TRBD2. CDR1 is SGHRS, CDR2 YFSETQ, per germline. The length of the CDR3 is 15 residues. V was clipped by 8 bases and J by 1 base; unmatched bases: 7. The CDR3 DNA is TGCGCCAGTTCCCAGCGGGGGGGTGGCACAGATACGCAGTATTTT. It translates to CASSQRGGGTDTQYF.

This chain uses TRBV15 with TRBJ2-1; D possibly corresponds to TRBD1 (5 bases). Germline V gives CDR1 LNHNV, CDR2 YYDKDF (reference sequence). Trimming removed 0 bases from V and 2 bases from J, with 5 bases in between. This CDR3 comprises 14 residues. CDR3 region: CATSREGPYNEQFF. The CDR3 DNA reads TGTGCCACCAGCAGAGAGGGGCCCTACAATGAGCAGTTCTTC. Full variable domain (remainder filled in from reference TRBV15 and TRBJ2-1): DAMVIQNPRYQVTQFGKPVTLSCSQTLNHNVMYWYQQKSSQAPKLLFHYYDKDFNNEADTPDNFQSRRPNTSFCFLDIRSPGLGDTAMYLCATSREGPYNEQFFGPGTRLTVL.

The V call is TRBV6-5, the J call TRBJ1-1, with no clear D. V lost 8 bases and J lost 0, with 10 bases in between. This CDR3 spans 13 amino acids. CDR1 and CDR2 from the germline V gene are MNHEY and SVGAGI. The CDR3 DNA sequence: TGTGCCAGCGGCAGGACGCTGAACACTGAAGCTTTCTTT. This translates into CASGRTLNTEAFF.

The chain recombines TRBV7-8 with TRBJ2-7, with 14 nucleotides matching TRBD2. Germline V gives CDR1 SGHVS, CDR2 FQNEAQ. V gave up 5 bases and J gave up 2 bases; unmatched junction bases: 5. This CDR3 spans 16 amino acids. In DNA, the CDR3 is TGTGCCAGCAGCAATTTGGGACTAGCGGGGGCCTACGAGCAGTACTTC. Translated, it gives CASSNLGLAGAYEQYF. Combining the CDR3 with reference TRBV7-8 and TRBJ2-7 gives the whole variable domain GAGVSQSPRYKVAKRGQDVALRCDPISGHVSLFWYQQALGQGPEFLTYFQNEAQLDKSGLPSDRFFAERPEGSVSTLKIQRTQQEDSAVYLCASSNLGLAGAYEQYFGPGTRLTVT.

This rearrangement joins TRBV3-1 (or the pseudogene TRBV3-2) to TRBJ1-5, with D perhaps TRBD1 (5 bases). Germline values: CDR1 LGHDT, CDR2 YNNKEL (reference sequence). V lost 0 bases and J lost 1, with 13 bases in between. CDR3 length: 17 residues. The CDR3 spells CASSQDLGAGSNQPQHF. Here the CDR3 DNA reads TGTGCCAGCAGCCAAGACCTTGGGGCGGGCAGCAATCAGCCCCAGCATTTT.

The chain couples TRBV19 to TRBJ1-2; no clear D gene. There are 12 residues in the CDR3. Germline assignment: CDR1 LNHDA and CDR2 SQIVND (reference sequence). Trimming took off 6 bases at V and 5 bases at J, with 10 bases between the two ends. The CDR3 sequence is CASRFGEYGYTF. The CDR3 DNA follows: TGTGCCAGTAGATTTGGGGAGTATGGCTACACCTTC.

The chain carries TRBV29-1 and TRBJ2-7, with a weak D call TRBD1 (6 bases). This CDR3 region has 15 residues. Germline V gene data show CDR1 as SQVTM and CDR2 as ANQGSEA. Trimming removed 0 bases at V and 5 bases at J, with 17 bases between. CDR3 nucleotide sequence: TGCAGCGTTGAAGATCGGGCAGGGGCCTATGACGAGCAGTACTTC. Protein product: CSVEDRAGAYDEQYF.

The chain has TRBV3-1 (or the pseudogene TRBV3-2) and TRBJ1-2; D uncertain. V was cut by 3 bases and J by 2 bases, with 7 bases left in between. This CDR3 spans 13 amino acids. The germline V gene has CDR1 LGHDT and CDR2 YNNKEL (reference sequence). The CDR3, as DNA: TGTGCCAGCAGCCAGGCAGCCAACTATGGCTACACCTTC. It codes for CASSQAANYGYTF.

The rearrangement links TRBV18 to TRBJ2-3; 8 bases line up with TRBD1. V trimming: 6 bases; J trimming: 0 bases; junction bases outside the gene matches: 5. The V gene's germline CDR1 is KGHSH and CDR2 LQKENI. The CDR3 has 15 amino acids. The CDR3 sequence is CASSRTGRSTDTQYF. CDR3 bases: TGTGCCAGCTCCCGGACAGGGAGGAGCACAGATACGCAGTATTTT.

This rearrangement joins TRBV6-5 to TRBJ1-2, with a possible D match to TRBD1 (5 bases). CDR3 length: 13 amino acids. The V end lost 6 bases, the J end lost 4 bases, and 12 bases lay between the germline ends. The V gene's germline CDR1 is MNHEY and CDR2 SVGAGI. The CDR3 loop reads CASSLPGGYGYTF. The CDR3 DNA reads as TGTGCCAGCAGCCTCCCGGGGGGCTATGGCTACACCTTC.

The chain employs TRBV3-1 (or the pseudogene TRBV3-2) and TRBJ2-4, with 7 bases that match TRBD1. Germline values: CDR1 LGHDT, CDR2 YNNKEL (reference sequence). V trimming: 4 bases; J trimming: 9 bases; junction bases outside the gene matches: 12. This CDR3 has 15 amino acids. CDR3 in amino acids: CASSPSHGTDGIQYF. As DNA, the CDR3 is TGTGCCAGCAGCCCGAGCCACGGGACAGACGGCATTCAGTACTTC.

The gene calls are TRBV28 and TRBJ1-6; D might be TRBD1 (6 bases). CDR1 and CDR2 (germline): MDHEN, SYDVKM. Trimming left V 3 bases short and J 13 bases short, with 19 bases between. The CDR3 has 15 amino acids. The CDR3 bases are TGTGCCAGCAGTTTTGGGGGGGCACCCGATGGTCCCCTCCACTTT. Protein: CASSFGGAPDGPLHF.

The chain uses TRBV28 and TRBJ1-1, with D perhaps matching TRBD1 (5 bases). Trimming pared 3 bases from V and 8 bases from J, leaving 10 bases between. Germline CDR1 is MDHEN and CDR2 is SYDVKM. CDR3 length equals 12 residues. The CDR3 protein is CASSLGRREAFF. The DNA for the CDR3 is TGTGCCAGCAGTTTGGGGCGGAGGGAAGCTTTCTTT.

The J gene is TRBJ2-7, the V gene TRBV10-3; 14 bases are a match to TRBD2. Looked up from germline, CDR1 is ENHRY and CDR2 is SYGVKD. V was clipped by 8 bases and J by 4 bases; unmatched bases: 4. This CDR3 is built from 14 residues. CDR3 loop: CAISRTSGGYEQYF. Written as DNA, the CDR3 is TGTGCCATCTCCCGGACTAGCGGGGGGTACGAGCAGTACTTC.

In its sample, this clone was seen a few times. The J gene is TRBJ2-3, the V gene TRBV4-3; 7 bases match TRBD2. From germline, CDR1 is LGHNA and CDR2 YSLEER. The CDR3 totals 15 residues. Germline trimming cut 5 bases from V and 2 bases from J; bases unmatched to any gene: 7. The CDR3 DNA is TGCGCCAGCAGCATCGCTAGCGGAAACACAGATACGCAGTATTTT. Translated: CASSIASGNTDTQYF.